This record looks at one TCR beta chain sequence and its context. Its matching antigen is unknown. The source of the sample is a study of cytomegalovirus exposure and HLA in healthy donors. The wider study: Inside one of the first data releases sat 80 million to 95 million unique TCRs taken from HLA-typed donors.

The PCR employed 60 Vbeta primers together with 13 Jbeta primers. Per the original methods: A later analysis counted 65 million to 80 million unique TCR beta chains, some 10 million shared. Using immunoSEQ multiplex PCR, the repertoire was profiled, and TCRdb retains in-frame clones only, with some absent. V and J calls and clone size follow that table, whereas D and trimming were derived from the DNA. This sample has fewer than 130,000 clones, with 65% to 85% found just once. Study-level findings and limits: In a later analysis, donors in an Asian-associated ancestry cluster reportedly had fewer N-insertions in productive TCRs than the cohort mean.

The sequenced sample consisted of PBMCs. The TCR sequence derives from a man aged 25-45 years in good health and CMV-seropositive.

The CDR3 is CSAGAGSTEAFF. DNA of the CDR3: TGCAGCGCTGGCGCAGGGTCAACTGAAGCTTTCTTT. The V call is TRBV29-1, the J call TRBJ1-1; D possibly corresponds to TRBD1 (5 bases). Trimming took 7 bases from V and 5 from J, leaving 14 bases between them. CDR3 length: 12 residues. Germline CDR1 is SQVTM and CDR2 is ANQGSEA.